The 19 T cell receptor beta chains reported below all come from one sample, sequenced in a study of shared clonotypes between healthy human individuals. Naive CD8 populations comprised CD45RO-negative cells positively selected for CCR7, excluding terminally differentiated effector memory CD45RA+ cells. The data were produced by immunoSEQ multiplex PCR, yet TCRdb's version contains in-frame clones alone and is incomplete. This sample has around 600,000 clones, with 95% found just once. Source material: naive CD8+ T cells sorted from blood. Every receptor here comes from a young woman in good health.

This chain joins TRBV9 and TRBJ2-7; 10 bases are a match to TRBD1. V lost 3 bases, J lost 3 bases, and 6 bases stayed unmatched. Germline lookup yields CDR1 SGDLS and CDR2 YYNGEE. The CDR3 runs 15 residues. The CDR3 is CASSAWGTGVYEQYF. The CDR3 bases are TGTGCCAGCAGCGCCTGGGGGACAGGGGTCTACGAGCAGTACTTC.

The chain employs TRBV28 and TRBJ2-7; D unclear. The CDR3 totals 14 residues. Trimming pared 6 bases from V and 5 bases from J, leaving 17 bases between. CDR1 is MDHEN, CDR2 SYDVKM, per germline. DNA of the CDR3: TGTGCCAGCAGCAAAAATACAGATGCCAACGAGCAGTACTTC. As protein: CASSKNTDANEQYF.

The chain couples TRBV2 to TRBJ2-5; D remains unclear. V was trimmed by 9 bases and J by 1 base, leaving 12 bases between them. Germline CDR1 reads SNHLY; CDR2 reads FYNNEI. CDR3 length equals 13 residues. CDR3 nucleotide sequence: TGTGCCAGTAAGGCGGCGGTCCAAGAGACCCAGTACTTC. Translation gives CASKAAVQETQYF.

The CDR3 is CASSESAGPHQYF. CDR3 coding DNA: TGTGCCAGCAGTGAATCCGCCGGCCCCCACCAGTACTTC. This chain uses TRBV25-1 with TRBJ2-5; D is undetermined. The germline gives CDR1 MGHDK, CDR2 SYGVNS. The CDR3 extends over 13 amino acids. The V end lost 1 base, the J end lost 10 bases, and 13 bases lay between the germline ends.

The chain has TRBV5-1 and TRBJ2-3; 9 bases fit TRBD1. With V trimmed by 1 base and J by 4 bases, 10 bases remained unmatched. From germline, CDR1 is SGHRS and CDR2 YFSETQ. This CDR3 region has 17 residues. In nucleotides, the CDR3 is TGCGCCAGCAGCTTGATGGGACAGGGCAGGGGTGCAGATACGCAGTATTTT. It codes for CASSLMGQGRGADTQYF.

The rearrangement links TRBV15 to TRBJ2-3, with D unresolved. With 3 bases removed from V and 2 bases from J, the gap between germline ends came to 18 bases. Germline loops: CDR1 LNHNV, CDR2 YYDKDF (reference sequence). The CDR3 runs to 17 residues. CDR3 sequence (DNA): TGTGCCACCAGCAGTGCCGGGTCCACCTCGCACACAGATACGCAGTATTTT. This encodes CATSSAGSTSHTDTQYF. The complete variable domain, with remaining parts taken from reference TRBV15 and TRBJ2-3, reads DAMVIQNPRYQVTQFGKPVTLSCSQTLNHNVMYWYQQKSSQAPKLLFHYYDKDFNNEADTPDNFQSRRPNTSFCFLDIRSPGLGDTAMYLCATSSAGSTSHTDTQYFGPGTRLTVL.

The J gene is TRBJ2-7, the V gene TRBV28, with 12 bases lining up with TRBD2. The J segment lost 3 bases and the V segment lost 4 bases, leaving 10 bases of the junction unmatched. The germline V gene encodes CDR1 MDHEN and CDR2 SYDVKM. This CDR3 has 17 residues. The CDR3 sequence: CASSSLFRTSGNYEQYF. Here the CDR3 DNA reads TGTGCCAGCAGTTCTCTCTTCAGGACTAGCGGGAACTACGAGCAGTACTTC.

The J gene is TRBJ2-1, the V gene TRBV28, with D unresolved. This CDR3 is 15 amino acids long. Deletions cut 5 bases from V and 3 bases from J, with 14 bases between. Germline V gives CDR1 MDHEN, CDR2 SYDVKM. CDR3 loop: CASSLVQTLYNEQFF. As DNA, the CDR3 is TGTGCCAGCAGTCTTGTGCAGACACTCTACAATGAGCAGTTCTTC.

The J gene is TRBJ2-7, the V gene TRBV5-6; 11 nucleotides agree with TRBD1. Germline V gene sequence: CDR1 SGHDT, CDR2 YYEEEE. The J segment lost 3 bases and the V segment lost 0 bases, leaving 11 bases of the junction unmatched. There are 18 residues in the CDR3. CDR3 loop: CASSLGVVKGQGVYEQYF. CDR3 bases: TGTGCCAGCAGCTTGGGAGTAGTAAAGGGACAGGGGGTCTACGAGCAGTACTTC.

V is TRBV5-1 and J is TRBJ2-7; D not resolved. The ends were cut back, 9 bases at V and 3 bases at J, with 19 bases in the middle. In germline, CDR1 is SGHRS, CDR2 YFSETQ. The CDR3 covers 14 residues. The CDR3 loop is CAIVDPEYCYEQYF. For the CDR3, the DNA is TGCGCCATCGTCGACCCCGAATATTGCTACGAGCAGTACTTC.

The CDR3 protein is CASSGGQGAETQYF. Written as DNA, the CDR3 is TGTGCCAGCAGTGGGGGACAGGGGGCAGAGACCCAGTACTTC. The chain recombines TRBV2 with TRBJ2-5, with TRBD1 matching over 12 bases. The V and J ends lost 4 bases and 4 bases, in that order; junction bases with no gene match: 1. The germline V gene encodes CDR1 SNHLY and CDR2 FYNNEI. The CDR3 has 14 residues.

The chain employs TRBV4-1 and TRBJ1-4; no clear D gene. From germline, CDR1 is MGHRA and CDR2 YSYEKL. The CDR3 sequence is 14 residues long. The ends were cut back, 2 bases at V and 0 bases at J, with 4 bases in the middle. The CDR3 DNA sequence: TGCGCCAGCAGCCAACATGCAACTAATGAAAAACTGTTTTTT. It is translated as CASSQHATNEKLFF.

The V and J genes are TRBV5-8 and TRBJ1-5; 11 positions agree with TRBD1. Looked up from germline, CDR1 is SGHTS and CDR2 is YDEGEE. Trimming cost V 2 bases and J 3 bases; bases outside gene matches: 7. This CDR3 is 17 amino acids long. The CDR3 loop reads CASSLHRDRGANQPQHF. CDR3 bases: TGTGCCAGCAGCTTACACCGGGACAGGGGGGCCAATCAGCCCCAGCATTTT.

This chain connects TRBV6-5 to TRBJ1-5; D may be TRBD1 (5 bases). From germline, CDR1 is MNHEY and CDR2 SVGAGI. The V end was cut by 7 bases, the J end by 7 bases, with 14 bases between. This CDR3 has 13 amino acids. The CDR3 coding sequence is TGTGCCAGCACCCAGGGCTACTTCCAGCCCCAGCATTTT. Encoded protein: CASTQGYFQPQHF.

This clone occurred a few times. Other nucleotide sequences in the sample specify the same CDR3. This chain joins TRBV5-4 and TRBJ2-5; D call uncertain. V was cut by 0 bases and J by 2 bases, with 5 bases left in between. The CDR3 consists of 13 residues. Germline CDR1 is SGHNT and CDR2 is YYREEE (reference sequence). CDR3 sequence: CASSLERQETQYF. The CDR3 DNA follows: TGTGCCAGCAGCTTGGAACGGCAAGAGACCCAGTACTTC. Complete variable domain (other parts from reference TRBV5-4 and TRBJ2-5): ETGVTQSPTHLIKTRGQQVTLRCSSQSGHNTVSWYQQALGQGPQFIFQYYREEENGRGNFPPRFSGLQFPNYSSELNVNALELDDSALYLCASSLERQETQYFGPGTRLLVL.

The V call is TRBV19, the J call TRBJ1-5; TRBD1 matches at 7 bases. CDR3 length: 16 amino acids. From germline, CDR1 is LNHDA and CDR2 SQIVND (reference sequence). J gave up 6 bases and V 1 base, and 9 bases lay outside the gene matches. CDR3 residues: CASSIGKTGLGQPQHF. The CDR3 DNA sequence: TGTGCCAGTAGTATAGGCAAGACAGGGCTCGGTCAGCCCCAGCATTTT.

The rearrangement joins TRBV28 to TRBJ2-2; perhaps TRBD2 as D (6 bases). The V end lost 3 bases, the J end lost 1 base, and 30 bases lay between the germline ends. This CDR3 contains 22 residues. CDR1 is MDHEN and CDR2 is SYDVKM in the germline V gene. CDR3 sequence: CASSFPTGEPPEAERNTGELFF. The CDR3 nucleotides read TGTGCCAGCAGTTTCCCCACGGGGGAACCTCCGGAGGCGGAGCGGAACACCGGGGAGCTGTTTTTT.

The chain joins TRBV2 to TRBJ1-4; D is uncertain. The germline CDR1 and CDR2 sequences are SNHLY and FYNNEI. The V and J ends lost 1 base and 7 bases respectively, with 7 bases between them. The CDR3 spans 13 residues. Here the CDR3 DNA reads TGTGCCAGCAGTGAAGGTGCGAGTGAAAAACTGTTTTTT. This gives the protein CASSEGASEKLFF.

The gene calls are TRBV11-1 and TRBJ2-7; D is uncertain. CDR1 SGHAT and CDR2 FQDESV come from the germline V gene (reference sequence). This CDR3 region has 14 residues. Deletions cut 4 bases from V and 6 bases from J, with 16 bases between. Here the CDR3 reads CASSWTFSPAEQYF. The CDR3 DNA reads TGTGCCAGCAGCTGGACGTTCTCCCCGGCCGAGCAGTACTTC. Full variable domain (outside the CDR3, taken from reference TRBV11-1 and TRBJ2-7): EAEVAQSPRYKITEKSQAVAFWCDPISGHATLYWYRQILGQGPELLVQFQDESVVDDSQLPKDRFSAERLKGVDSTLKIQPAELGDSAMYLCASSWTFSPAEQYFGPGTRLTVT.